Below are 21 T cell receptor beta chains sequenced from a single sample in a study of T cell changes during pregnancy in multiple sclerosis. The method was immunoSEQ multiplex PCR; TCRdb's version includes in-frame clones alone and lacks a portion of them. This table has roughly 24,000 clones, 85% to 90% appearing once. This specimen consisted of CD8+ T cells from peripheral blood mononuclear cells, obtained before pregnancy. All receptors derive from a female donor with multiple sclerosis, enrolled in a pregnancy study.

V gene TRBV5-4 combines with J gene TRBJ2-2; D unclear. V was shortened by 1 base and J by 7 bases, with 8 bases between the two germline ends. The CDR3 runs to 13 residues. The germline gives CDR1 SGHNT, CDR2 YYREEE (reference sequence). The CDR3 protein is CASSLRPGGELFF. The DNA for the CDR3 is TGTGCCAGCAGCTTGCGACCAGGCGGGGAGCTGTTTTTT.

The CDR3 region has the DNA TGTGCCAGCAGCGGGGGAGCCGACACAGATACGCAGTATTTT. It yields the protein CASSGGADTDTQYF. This chain links TRBV9 with TRBJ2-3; a possible D gene is TRBD2 (5 bases). Between the trimmed V and J ends, which lost 3 bases and 2 bases, there was a span of 10 bases. This CDR3 comprises 14 residues. CDR1 SGDLS and CDR2 YYNGEE come from the germline V gene. Filled out from reference TRBV9 and TRBJ2-3, the complete variable domain reads DSGVTQTPKHLITATGQRVTLRCSPRSGDLSVYWYQQSLDQGLQFLIQYYNGEERAKGNILERFSAQQFPDLHSELNLSSLELGDSALYFCASSGGADTDTQYFGPGTRLTVL.

The chain couples TRBV2 to TRBJ2-1, with D tentatively TRBD2 (6 bases). Trimming removed 5 bases from V and 6 bases from J, with 11 bases in between. CDR3 length: 13 amino acids. CDR1 and CDR2 (germline): SNHLY, FYNNEI. CDR3 loop: CASSRLASNEQFF. In nucleotides, the CDR3 is TGTGCCAGCAGTAGGCTAGCGTCCAATGAGCAGTTCTTC.

In nucleotides, the CDR3 is TGTGCCAGCAGCTTAGATGTGGAGAAAGAGACCCAGTACTTC. It is translated as CASSLDVEKETQYF. The V gene is TRBV7-9, the J gene TRBJ2-5; D uncertain. This CDR3 region has 14 residues. From germline, CDR1 is SEHNR and CDR2 FQNEAQ (reference sequence). Trimming left V 1 base short and J 3 bases short, with 9 bases between. The full variable domain, its missing parts supplied by reference TRBV7-9 and TRBJ2-5, is DTGVSQNPRHKITKRGQNVTFRCDPISEHNRLYWYRQTLGQGPEFLTYFQNEAQLEKSRLLSDRFSAERPKGSFSTLEIQRTEQGDSAMYLCASSLDVEKETQYFGPGTRLLVL.

V and J are TRBV4-1 and TRBJ1-1, with 9 positions matching TRBD1. Germline V gene sequence: CDR1 MGHRA, CDR2 YSYEKL. The CDR3 is 15 residues long. V was pared by 4 bases and J by 11 bases, with 14 bases of the junction left unmatched. The CDR3 here is CASSLKDWDREEAFF. The CDR3 nucleotides are TGCGCCAGCAGCCTAAAGGACTGGGACAGGGAAGAGGCTTTCTTT.

This clone has only a few counts. This sequence joins TRBV13 and TRBJ1-1; TRBD1 agrees at 7 bases. Germline V lookup: CDR1 PRHDT, CDR2 FYEKMQ (reference sequence). J lost 1 base, V lost 4 bases, and 6 bases had no gene match. CDR3 size: 15 residues. The DNA for the CDR3 is TGTGCCAGCAGCTCACATTACAGGGGGAACACTGAAGCTTTCTTT. This gives the protein CASSSHYRGNTEAFF.

The V call is TRBV19, the J call TRBJ2-7; D remains ambiguous. The germline V and J ends were trimmed by 3 bases and 6 bases, with 12 bases remaining between them. CDR1 and CDR2 from the germline V gene are LNHDA and SQIVND (reference sequence). The CDR3 is 13 residues long. CDR3 DNA: TGTGCCAGTAGTATTACGGGTTTTGCCGAGCAGTACTTC. Translation gives CASSITGFAEQYF.

This chain connects TRBV7-9 to TRBJ2-7; tentatively, D is TRBD2 (6 bases). Germline-derived CDR1 and CDR2 are SEHNR and FQNEAQ (reference sequence). The CDR3 contains 12 residues. Between the trimmed V and J ends, which lost 5 bases and 6 bases, there was a span of 11 bases. The CDR3, as DNA: TGTGCCAGCAGCCCGCTGGGGGGCGAGCAGTACTTC. Protein product: CASSPLGGEQYF.

This clone is a singleton in its sample. The chain has TRBV19 and TRBJ2-1; 8 bases align to TRBD2. The V and J ends lost 10 bases and 3 bases, in that order; junction bases with no gene match: 11. The CDR3 covers 15 residues. The germline V gene has CDR1 LNHDA and CDR2 SQIVND (reference sequence). This CDR3 reads CATRVAGNHYNEQFF. The DNA for the CDR3 is TGTGCCACCCGAGTAGCGGGGAACCACTACAATGAGCAGTTCTTC.

The rearrangement joins TRBV2 to TRBJ2-1, with D possibly matching TRBD2 (6 bases). The V end was cut by 8 bases, the J end by 5 bases, with 22 bases between. The CDR3 runs to 16 residues. Germline V gene data show CDR1 as SNHLY and CDR2 as FYNNEI. The CDR3 DNA sequence: TGTGCCAGCCCCCCCGGGGGAAAGGGAGTGAACAATGAGCAGTTCTTC. Amino acid sequence: CASPPGGKGVNNEQFF.

The V and J genes are TRBV27 and TRBJ1-3, with D tentatively TRBD1 (6 bases). The germline CDR1 and CDR2 sequences are MNHEY and SMNVEV (reference sequence). V lost 2 bases, J lost 8 bases, and 13 bases lay in between. CDR3 length: 14 residues. CDR3 sequence (DNA): TGTGCCAGCAGTTTAGCGGCAGGGGTGGACACCATATATTTT. Protein product: CASSLAAGVDTIYF.

The chain uses TRBV19 and TRBJ2-4; 7 bases agree with TRBD2. Germline V lookup: CDR1 LNHDA, CDR2 SQIVND (reference sequence). Trimming removed 3 bases from V and 0 bases from J; junction bases left unmatched: 5. The CDR3 totals 16 residues. The CDR3 spells CASSISASGAKNIQYF. The CDR3 region has the DNA TGTGCCAGTAGTATTTCCGCTAGCGGAGCCAAAAACATTCAGTACTTC.

The chain employs TRBV4-2 and TRBJ2-7; 9 positions agree with TRBD1. CDR1 is LGHNA, CDR2 YNFKEQ, per germline. The V segment lost 1 base and the J segment 0 bases; nucleotides outside the gene matches: 7. The CDR3 consists of 17 residues. As DNA, the CDR3 is TGTGCCAGCAGCCAAGGGGGACAGGGCTCCTTCTCCTACGAGCAGTACTTC. It codes for CASSQGGQGSFSYEQYF.

The rearrangement links TRBV5-4 to TRBJ2-3; 9 bases fit TRBD1. The CDR3 covers 15 residues. With 0 bases clipped from V and 3 bases from J, the junction kept 2 bases outside the gene matches. Germline values: CDR1 SGHNT, CDR2 YYREEE (reference sequence). The CDR3 is CASSLVGTGTDTQYF. The CDR3 DNA reads TGTGCCAGCAGCTTGGTGGGGACAGGGACAGATACGCAGTATTTT.

J is TRBJ2-3 and V is TRBV27; 9 bases align to TRBD1. CDR1 and CDR2 from the germline V gene are MNHEY and SMNVEV (reference sequence). The CDR3 runs 13 residues. V lost 6 bases, J lost 6 bases, and 4 bases stayed unmatched. The CDR3 bases are TGTGCCAGCAGCCCAGGGACAGGGGATACGCAGTATTTT. Protein sequence: CASSPGTGDTQYF.

Concerning this clone: Distinct nucleotide sequences in the sample also encode this CDR3. This sequence joins TRBV4-1 and TRBJ2-7; no reliable D call. This CDR3 has 16 residues. The germline V gene encodes CDR1 MGHRA and CDR2 YSYEKL. With 0 bases removed from V and 0 bases from J, the gap between germline ends came to 12 bases. The DNA of the CDR3 is TGCGCCAGCAGCCAAGATAAAGGTTTAGCCTCCTACGAGCAGTACTTC. This gives the protein CASSQDKGLASYEQYF.

J is TRBJ2-5 and V is TRBV10-1, with a possible D match to TRBD2 (6 bases). The CDR3 is 15 residues long. Germline CDR1 reads WNHNN; CDR2 reads SYGVQD (reference sequence). Trimming left V 3 bases short and J 5 bases short, with 16 bases between. Written as DNA, the CDR3 is TGCGCCAGCAGTGAACTACAGGAGGGCCGGGAGACCCAGTACTTC. The encoded protein is CASSELQEGRETQYF.

The V gene is TRBV7-9, the J gene TRBJ2-5; the match to TRBD1 covers 10 bases. CDR1 is SEHNR and CDR2 is FQNEAQ in the germline V gene (reference sequence). The CDR3 runs 19 residues. The junction had 14 bases not matched to a gene; V was cut back by 4 bases and J by 0 bases. CDR3 in amino acids: CASSYGPEDRGLYQETQYF. The CDR3 nucleotides are TGTGCCAGCAGCTACGGGCCCGAAGACAGGGGGCTGTACCAAGAGACCCAGTACTTC.

The V call is TRBV12-5, the J call TRBJ1-2; possible D gene TRBD1, 5 bases. This CDR3 spans 17 amino acids. Germline V gene sequence: CDR1 LGHNT, CDR2 FRNRAP. V lost 0 bases and J 6 bases, leaving 20 bases between the germline ends. This CDR3 is CASGLVKISGKWNGYTF. The CDR3 DNA follows: TGTGCTAGTGGTTTGGTAAAGATTTCAGGGAAGTGGAATGGCTACACCTTC.

This clone was detected a few times. V gene TRBV9 combines with J gene TRBJ2-7, with D uncertain. V was trimmed by 0 bases and J by 3 bases, leaving 7 bases between them. The CDR3 contains 13 residues. The germline V gene encodes CDR1 SGDLS and CDR2 YYNGEE. The CDR3 loop reads CASSVGFGYEQYF. CDR3 sequence (DNA): TGTGCCAGCAGCGTAGGGTTCGGCTACGAGCAGTACTTC.

The rearrangement joins TRBV19 to TRBJ2-7, with a tentative D call TRBD1 (5 bases). CDR3 length: 15 amino acids. Germline V lookup: CDR1 LNHDA, CDR2 SQIVND (reference sequence). The V and J ends lost 1 base and 2 bases respectively, with 12 bases between them. The CDR3 nucleotides read TGTGCCAGTAGTATAGGTACAGGTGCAACCTACGAGCAGTACTTC. This codes for CASSIGTGATYEQYF.